The 8 T cell receptor beta chains reported below all come from one sample, sequenced in a study of Tregs in tolerant kidney transplant recipients. Repertoires were generated with immunoSEQ multiplex PCR, while TCRdb's copy carries only in-frame clones and drops some. The repertoire table contains 50,000 or so clones. Sequencing used CD4+ T cells from blood, obtained before the transplant. These receptors were obtained from a human donor who received a combined kidney and bone marrow transplant.

On this clone: The sequenced fragment ends 3 residues before the CDR3 boundary, so the rest is inferred from the germline J gene. The gene calls are TRBV6-2 or TRBV6-3 and TRBJ2-7; 12 bases agree with TRBD1. In germline, CDR1 is MNHEY, CDR2 SVGEGT. V was pared by 6 bases and J by 6 bases, with 9 bases of the junction left unmatched. The CDR3 is 15 residues long. CDR3 DNA (partial): TGTGCCAGCAGCCCTCCCGGGACAGGGGGCTCCGAG. Protein: CASSPPGTGGSE. The CDR3 in its entirety is CASSPPGTGGSEQYF.

Remarks on this clone: The CDR3 goes on 3 residues after the read ends, and that part is filled in from the germline J gene. The chain has TRBV18 and TRBJ1-2, with D unclear. The germline V gene encodes CDR1 KGHSH and CDR2 LQKENI. The CDR3 is made up of 13 amino acids. Trimming took off 1 base at V and 2 bases at J, with 5 bases between the two ends. CDR3 protein: CASSPQGNYGYTF. The part of the CDR3 DNA that was read is TGTGCCAGCTCACCACAGGGCAACTATGGC. The full variable domain, its missing parts supplied by reference TRBV18 and TRBJ1-2, is NAGVMQNPRHLVRRRGQEARLRCSPMKGHSHVYWYRQLPEEGLKFMVYLQKENIIDESGMPKERFSAEFPKEGPSILRIQQVVRGDSAAYFCASSPQGNYGYTFGSGTRLTVV.

Concerning this clone: Sequencing ends 3 residues short of the CDR3 end; the germline J gene provides the rest. The chain links TRBV10-1 to TRBJ2-3, with a possible D match to TRBD1 (5 bases). The CDR3 has 14 amino acids. Trimming shortened V by 7 bases and J by 4 bases, and 15 bases separated the two germline ends. Germline V lookup: CDR1 WNHNN, CDR2 SYGVQD (reference sequence). This chain's CDR3 is CASNRGEGADTQYF. Partial CDR3 DNA: TGCGCCAGCAATAGGGGCGAAGGGGCAGATACG.

On this clone: The read ends 3 residues shy of where the CDR3 ends; the end is completed using the germline J gene. This sequence joins TRBV18 and TRBJ2-7; a possible D gene is TRBD2 (5 bases). V dropped 4 bases and J dropped 3 bases, with 10 bases sitting between them. CDR3 length equals 13 residues. Germline CDR1 and CDR2: KGHSH and LQKENI. The CDR3 protein is CASSQGGFYEQYF. CDR3 bases read: TGTGCCAGCTCACAGGGCGGGTTCTACGAG.

On this clone itself: Read data end 3 residues before the CDR3 end; the end is taken from the germline J gene. The chain has TRBV29-1 and TRBJ1-5; D remains unclear. CDR3 size: 13 residues. The germline gives CDR1 SQVTM, CDR2 ANQGSEA. Trimming removed 4 bases at V and 2 bases at J, with 9 bases between. The CDR3 loop reads CSVGGVGNQPQHF. The CDR3 bases that were read are TGCAGCGTTGGCGGGGTCGGCAATCAGCCC. Drawing the rest from reference TRBV29-1 and TRBJ1-5, the complete variable domain is SAVISQKPSRDICQRGTSLTIQCQVDSQVTMMFWYRQQPGQSLTLIATANQGSEATYESGFVIDKFPISRPNLTFSTLTVSNMSPEDSSIYLCSVGGVGNQPQHFGDGTRLSIL.

Remarks on this clone: The CDR3 is cut off 3 residues early in the read; its end comes from the germline J gene. This chain connects TRBV2 to TRBJ1-2; a weak D match, TRBD1 (5 bases). The CDR3 totals 14 residues. The germline CDR1 and CDR2 sequences are SNHLY and FYNNEI. Between the trimmed V and J ends, which lost 1 base and 3 bases, there was a span of 9 bases. The CDR3 protein is CASSEDPGYYGYTF. The sequenced part of the CDR3 DNA is TGTGCCAGCAGTGAAGATCCAGGGTACTATGGC.

Notes on this clone: The read ends 3 residues early relative to the CDR3; the germline J gene fills the gap. The chain recombines TRBV7-3 with TRBJ2-6; D might be TRBD1 or TRBD2, each matching 5 bases. The ends were cut back, 0 bases at V and 0 bases at J, with 18 bases in the middle. The CDR3 extends over 20 amino acids. Germline CDR1 and CDR2: SGHTA and FQGTGA. The CDR3 spells CASSLTYAARESSGANVLTF. CDR3 DNA (partial): TGTGCCAGCAGCTTAACATATGCGGCCAGGGAGAGCTCTGGGGCCAACGTC.

As for this clone: The missing CDR3 end, 3 residues past where the read stops, is filled in from the germline J gene. The rearrangement links TRBV19 to TRBJ2-7; 7 bases line up with TRBD2. The CDR3 is 15 amino acids. V lost 3 bases, J lost 3 bases, and 8 bases stayed unmatched. Per the germline V gene, CDR1 is LNHDA and CDR2 is SQIVND (reference sequence). The covered CDR3 bases are TGTGCCAGTAGTATGAAGCGGGACCCCCGCTACGAG. The encoded protein is CASSMKRDPRYE. The full CDR3 protein is CASSMKRDPRYEQYF.